These 4 T cell receptor beta chains were sequenced from one sample in a study of T-cell reconstitution after alpha-beta-depleted transplantation in children. Library preparation (for TCRbeta) was performed with unique molecular identifiers. TCRdb analysed the PCR reads with MiXCR anew, one entry per CDR3 protein. The sample comprises around 670,000 distinct CDR3 sequences, about an eighth of which are singletons, and about 0.77% rests with the top ten. This material consisted of PBMCs, taken before TCRalphabeta/CD19-depleted stem cell transplant. The receptors here all came from a girl under 10 years old with congenital amegakaryocytic thrombocytopenia, due to receive a stem cell transplant.

This clonotype was seen many times. The V gene is TRBV6-1, the J gene TRBJ1-1, with D possibly TRBD1 on 5 matching bases. The CDR3 runs 14 residues. Looked up from germline, CDR1 is MNHNS and CDR2 is SASEGT. V lost 7 bases and J 3 bases, leaving 15 bases between the germline ends. The CDR3 loop reads CASTDWGGDTEAFF. CDR3 in DNA: TGTGCCAGCACCGACTGGGGAGGGGACACTGAAGCTTTCTTT.

At least ten counts were recorded for this clonotype. The rearrangement joins TRBV20-1 to TRBJ1-4; no firm D call. This CDR3 is 12 amino acids long. Germline assignment: CDR1 DFQATT and CDR2 SNEGSKA (reference sequence). V gave up 3 bases and J gave up 7 bases, with 9 bases separating them. As DNA, the CDR3 is TGCAGTGCTAGCCCTAGGGCTGAAAAACTGTTTTTT. Protein: CSASPRAEKLFF.

This clonotype has ten or more counts. V usage is TRBV12-3 or TRBV12-4 and J usage is TRBJ2-3; 8 bases match TRBD2. Trimming cost V 7 bases and J 3 bases; bases outside gene matches: 9. The length of the CDR3 is 15 residues. The CDR3 DNA is TGTGCCAGCACCGGTCCGGGACTAGAGACAGATACGCAGTATTTT. Amino acids: CASTGPGLETDTQYF.

This clonotype has a count of ten or more. The chain links TRBV6-2 or TRBV6-3 to TRBJ2-1; maybe TRBD1 (6 bases). Germline lookup yields CDR1 MNHEY and CDR2 SVGEGT. This CDR3 is built from 16 residues. Trimming left V 2 bases short and J 3 bases short, with 14 bases between. The CDR3 sequence: CASSYAFGGVYNEQFF. CDR3 sequence (DNA): TGTGCCAGCAGTTACGCGTTTGGGGGCGTCTACAATGAGCAGTTCTTC.